These T cell receptor beta chains were read from a single sample in a study of blood T cell repertoires in COVID-19. The protocol was immunoSEQ multiplex PCR, while the TCRdb copy is restricted to in-frame clones and leaves out a portion. The sample gives some 100,000 clones, 89% of which show up once; 3% to 4% is in the top ten. Material: peripheral blood. The receptors were gathered from a woman in her 70s with acute or convalescent COVID-19. Each CDR3 is given with its conserved first and last residue. A D gene is named only where the DNA matches it firmly. Clone size is not always given. Where it is, it says once, few, many or a class for expanded clones.

TRBJ2-1 TRBV29-1 11 TRBD2 NA TGCGGTACCGGGACTAGTGCTGAGCAGTTCTTC CGTGTSAEQFF
TRBJ2-1 TRBV6-4 15 TRBD2 few TGTGCCAGCAGTGACGAGTCTAGCGGGAGTAGGGTGCAGTTCTTC CASSDESSGSRVQFF
TRBJ2-1 TRBV6-5 14 TRBD2 NA TGTGCCAGCAGTCCCCTAGCGAGGGAGGCGGGGGAGTTCTTC CASSPLAREAGEFF
TRBJ1-2 TRBV28 16 TRBD1 NA TGTGCCAGCAGTAACCGCCGAGGTGGGACAGACTATGGCTACACCTTC CASSNRRGGTDYGYTF
TRBJ1-2 TRBV28 15 NA NA TGTGCCAGCAGTTTTGCGGGGGAAGATAACTATGGCTACACCTTC CASSFAGEDNYGYTF
TRBJ1-1 TRBV28 16 TRBD1 NA TGTGCCAGCAGCTCACAGGGGGTTTTTGGGTCCACTGAAGCTTTCTTT CASSSQGVFGSTEAFF
TRBJ2-5 TRBV28 15 NA NA TGTGCCAGCACCCAGAGGGGGGGTCCTCAAGAGACCCAGTACTTC CASTQRGGPQETQYF
TRBJ2-2 TRBV18 15 TRBD2 NA TGTGCCAGCTCACGATTAACTAGCGGTACCGGGGAGCTGTTTTTT CASSRLTSGTGELFF
TRBJ1-6 TRBV3-1/TRBV3-2 16 NA NA TGTGCCAGCAGCCATCGATCCGGGTGGCGGCGTTCACCCCTCCACTTT CASSHRSGWRRSPLHF
TRBJ2-7 TRBV19 16 NA NA TGTGCCAGTAGTATAGATTCGGTAGCGGCCTCCTACGAGCAGTACTTC CASSIDSVAASYEQYF
TRBJ2-3 TRBV5-1 17 NA NA TGCGCCAGCAGCTTGGCGGGGGCCGCGGGGGTAGGAGATACGCAGTATTTT CASSLAGAAGVGDTQYF
TRBJ1-2 TRBV6-5 13 NA NA TGTGCCAGCACTGTGGGCTGGCCGGGAGGCTACACCTTC CASTVGWPGGYTF
TRBJ2-1 TRBV4-1 17 TRBD2 NA TGCGCCAGCAGCCAAACTAGCGGGGGGGCGTCCTACAATGAGCAGTTCTTC CASSQTSGGASYNEQFF
TRBJ1-5 TRBV28 16 TRBD1 NA TGTGCCAGCACCCCGACAGGGGGCCAGGGCAATCAGCCCCAGCATTTT CASTPTGGQGNQPQHF
TRBJ1-2 TRBV2 12 NA NA TGTGCCAGCAGTGTGGCAGGGTATGGCTACACCTTC CASSVAGYGYTF
TRBJ2-1 TRBV5-4 20 TRBD2 NA TGTGCCAGCAACCCGGACGGGACTAGCGGGAGTTTTTGGTCCTACAATGAGCAGTTCTTC CASNPDGTSGSFWSYNEQFF
TRBJ1-2 TRBV5-1 16 TRBD1 NA TGCGCCAGCAGCTTTTTGGTACCGGACAGGGGCGGCGGCTACACCTTC CASSFLVPDRGGGYTF
TRBJ2-5 TRBV4-1 18 NA NA TGCGCCAGCAGCCAAGTCCTGTGGGGGGGGCTTCACCAAGAGACCCAGTACTTC CASSQVLWGGLHQETQYF
TRBJ1-1 TRBV5-1 13 NA NA TGCGCCAGCAGCCCGGACTTGAACACTGAAGCTTTCTTT CASSPDLNTEAFF
TRBJ1-1 TRBV5-1 12 TRBD1 NA TGCGCCAGCATTGACAGGGGCACTGAAGCTTTCTTT CASIDRGTEAFF
TRBJ2-6 TRBV7-8 20 NA NA TGTGCCAGCAGCCCATATGCCGGTCAACTAGCAGGCTCTGGGGCCAACGTCCTGACTTTC CASSPYAGQLAGSGANVLTF
TRBJ1-5 TRBV19 16 TRBD1 few TGTGCCAGTACGAATCCAAGACAGGGGGACAATCAGCCCCAGCATTTT CASTNPRQGDNQPQHF
TRBJ1-1 TRBV5-1 14 TRBD1 NA TGCGCCAGCACTCGGGACAGGGCTGACACTGAAGCTTTCTTT CASTRDRADTEAFF
TRBJ1-3 TRBV7-9 14 TRBD1 NA TGTGCCAGCAGCTCAACAGGGGCTGGAAACACCATATATTTT CASSSTGAGNTIYF
TRBJ2-5 TRBV18 17 TRBD2 NA TGTGCCAGCTCACCGAGGACTAGCGGGGGTTTTCAAGAGACCCAGTACTTC CASSPRTSGGFQETQYF
TRBJ1-1 TRBV10-1 13 NA NA TGCGCCAGCAGTGAGCAGGGTAACGCTGAAGCTTTCTTT CASSEQGNAEAFF
TRBJ1-5 TRBV29-1 12 NA NA TGCAGCGTTGGGTCCGGGGATCAGCCCCAGCATTTT CSVGSGDQPQHF